This is a list of T cell receptor beta chains from one sample in a study of blood T cells in healthy people across ages. MiXCR, applied by TCRdb to the 5' RACE reads, yields one record per CDR3 protein. The sample has 2 million or so distinct CDR3 sequences; roughly 50% are singletons. The source material was blood. The source of these receptors is a woman between 40 and 50 years old in good health. CDR3s include the opening cysteine and the closing phenylalanine or tryptophan. A D gene is named only where the DNA matches it firmly. Clone sizes are given selectively: once, few, many, or a class where the clone is expanded.

j_call	clone_size	v_call	d_call	cdr3_aa	cdr3_nt
TRBJ1-5	few	TRBV28	.	CASSPTGRVKHQPQHF	TGTGCCAGCAGTCCCACCGGCAGGGTTAAGCATCAGCCCCAGCATTTT
TRBJ2-3	.	TRBV20-1	.	CSASYGTDTQYF	TGCAGTGCTAGTTACGGGACAGATACGCAGTATTTT
TRBJ1-6	.	TRBV28	.	CASSLMSAEDKSPLHF	TGTGCCAGCAGTTTAATGTCGGCAGAAGATAAGTCACCCCTCCACTTT
TRBJ1-6	.	TRBV5-1	.	CASSTGGGAQPLHF	TGCGCCAGCAGCACGGGCGGGGGGGCCCAACCCCTCCACTTT
TRBJ1-1	.	TRBV7-9	.	CASSDIGITEAFF	TGTGCCAGCAGCGACATAGGGATAACTGAAGCTTTCTTT
TRBJ2-7	.	TRBV5-1	TRBD2	CASSLAASGIYEQYF	TGCGCCAGCAGCTTGGCTGCTAGCGGGATTTACGAGCAGTACTTC
TRBJ2-7	.	TRBV11-2	TRBD2	CASSLAGTSEGYYEQYF	TGTGCCAGCAGCTTAGCTGGGACTAGCGAGGGGTACTACGAGCAGTACTTC
TRBJ1-2	.	TRBV6-5	TRBD1	CASRPNRGSYGYTF	TGTGCCAGCAGACCCAACAGGGGGAGCTATGGCTACACCTTC
TRBJ2-7	.	TRBV12-3/TRBV12-4	TRBD2	CASSGLASNNEQYF	TGTGCCAGCAGTGGACTAGCGAGCAACAATGAGCAGTACTTC
TRBJ2-1	many	TRBV7-9	.	CASSLSTGYNEQFF	TGTGCCAGCAGCTTATCCACCGGATACAATGAGCAGTTCTTC
TRBJ1-2	.	TRBV12-3/TRBV12-4	.	CASSHDSFDGYTF	TGTGCCAGCAGCCACGATTCCTTTGATGGCTACACCTTC
TRBJ2-3	.	TRBV27	TRBD2	CASSPRGSGADTQYF	TGTGCCAGCAGTCCCCGGGGTAGCGGGGCAGATACGCAGTATTTT
TRBJ2-7	.	TRBV15	.	CATSRDGAIYNEQYF	TGTGCCACCAGCAGGGACGGGGCAATCTACAATGAGCAGTACTTC
TRBJ1-2	.	TRBV27	.	CASIPGRYYGYTF	TGTGCCAGCATCCCCGGCAGGTACTATGGCTACACCTTC
TRBJ2-5	.	TRBV27	TRBD2	CASSFGTSMPETQYF	TGTGCCAGCAGTTTCGGGACTAGCATGCCGGAGACCCAGTACTTC
TRBJ1-2	.	TRBV6-5	.	CASGYGEGIGGYTF	TGTGCCAGCGGTTACGGGGAGGGGATCGGTGGCTACACCTTC
TRBJ1-5	.	TRBV7-9	.	CASVPQGDNQPQHF	TGTGCCAGCGTGCCGCAGGGCGACAATCAGCCCCAGCATTTT